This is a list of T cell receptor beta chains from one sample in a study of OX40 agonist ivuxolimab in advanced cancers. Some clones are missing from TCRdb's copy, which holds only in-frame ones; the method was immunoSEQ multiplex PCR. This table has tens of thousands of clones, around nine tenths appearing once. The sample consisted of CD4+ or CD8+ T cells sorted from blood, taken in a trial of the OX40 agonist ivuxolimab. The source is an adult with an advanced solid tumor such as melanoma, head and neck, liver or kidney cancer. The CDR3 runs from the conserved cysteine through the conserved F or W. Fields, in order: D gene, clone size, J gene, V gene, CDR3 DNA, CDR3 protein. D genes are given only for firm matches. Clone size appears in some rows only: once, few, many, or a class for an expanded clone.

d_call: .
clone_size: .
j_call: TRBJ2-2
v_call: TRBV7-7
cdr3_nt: TGTGCTAGCAGCTTATCACAGATCACCGGGGAGCTGTTTTTT
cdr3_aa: CASSLSQITGELFF

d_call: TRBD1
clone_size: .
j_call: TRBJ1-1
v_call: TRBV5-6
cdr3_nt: TGTGCCAGCAGCTTGGACGGACAGGGGGGCACTGAAGCTTTCTTT
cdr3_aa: CASSLDGQGGTEAFF

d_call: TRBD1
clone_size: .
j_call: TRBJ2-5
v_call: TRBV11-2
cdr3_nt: TGTGCCAGCAGCTTAGAGACAGGGTCCCAGTACTTC
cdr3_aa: CASSLETGSQYF

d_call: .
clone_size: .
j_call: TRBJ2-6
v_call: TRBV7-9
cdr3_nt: TGTGCCAGCAGCCCTATGAGTGTTCAAGGGGCCAACGTCCTGACTTTC
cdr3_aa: CASSPMSVQGANVLTF

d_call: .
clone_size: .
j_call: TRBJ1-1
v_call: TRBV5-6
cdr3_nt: TGTGCCAGCAGCCTAGGACAGAGAGGGAACACTGAAGCTTTCTTT
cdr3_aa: CASSLGQRGNTEAFF

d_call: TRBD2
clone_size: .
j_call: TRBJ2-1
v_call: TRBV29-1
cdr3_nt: TGCAGCGCCCCAACTAGCGGGAGTTACAATGAGCAGTTCTTC
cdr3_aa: CSAPTSGSYNEQFF

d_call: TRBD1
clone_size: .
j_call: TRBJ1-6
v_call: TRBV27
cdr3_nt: TGTGCCAGCAGTCCACCGACCTGGACAGGTCATTCACCCCTCCACTTT
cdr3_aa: CASSPPTWTGHSPLHF

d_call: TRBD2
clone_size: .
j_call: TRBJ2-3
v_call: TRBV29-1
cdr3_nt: TGCAGCGCCCCTGTTAGCGGGAGCACAGATACGCAGTATTTT
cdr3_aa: CSAPVSGSTDTQYF

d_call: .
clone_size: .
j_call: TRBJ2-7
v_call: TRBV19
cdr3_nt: TGTGCCAAAGTTGGGCCGTCTCCGGAGCAGTACTTC
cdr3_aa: CAKVGPSPEQYF

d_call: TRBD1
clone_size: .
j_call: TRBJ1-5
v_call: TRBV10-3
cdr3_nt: TGTGCCATCAGCCGACAGGGCGATCAGCCCCAGCATTTT
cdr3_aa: CAISRQGDQPQHF

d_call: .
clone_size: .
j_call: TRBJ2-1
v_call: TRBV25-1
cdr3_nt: TGTGCCAGCAGTGAATCTCTTAGCAGCACCTACAATGAGCAGTTCTTC
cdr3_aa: CASSESLSSTYNEQFF

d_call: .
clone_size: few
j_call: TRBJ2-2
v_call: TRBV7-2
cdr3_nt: TGTGCCAGCAGCAGATCTGGAATGCGCACCGGGGAGCTGTTTTTT
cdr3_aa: CASSRSGMRTGELFF

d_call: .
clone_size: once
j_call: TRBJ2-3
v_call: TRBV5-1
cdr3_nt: TGCGCCAGCAGCTTGGTAAGCCCTAGCACAGATACGCAGTATTTT
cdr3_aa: CASSLVSPSTDTQYF

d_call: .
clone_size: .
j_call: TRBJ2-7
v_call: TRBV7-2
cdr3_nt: TGTGCCAGCAGCTTGGAGTCTTGGGGGGAGCAGTACTTC
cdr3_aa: CASSLESWGEQYF

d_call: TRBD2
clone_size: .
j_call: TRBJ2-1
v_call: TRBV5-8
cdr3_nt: TGCGCCAGCAGCCAAGAGGGGCTTAGCGGGCCAGGGAATGAGCAGTTCTTC
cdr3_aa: CASSQEGLSGPGNEQFF

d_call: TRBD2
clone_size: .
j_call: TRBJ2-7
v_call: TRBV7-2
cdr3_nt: TGTGCCAGCAGCCGGTCGGGGGGCTACGAGCAGTACTTC
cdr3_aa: CASSRSGGYEQYF

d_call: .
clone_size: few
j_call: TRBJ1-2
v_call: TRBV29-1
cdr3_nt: TGCAGCGTATGGGGAAATATCACAGGCGACTATGGCTACACCTTC
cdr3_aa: CSVWGNITGDYGYTF

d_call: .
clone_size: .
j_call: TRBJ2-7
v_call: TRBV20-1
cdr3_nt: TGCAGTGCTAGAGGGACCTACGAGCAGTACTTC
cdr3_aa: CSARGTYEQYF

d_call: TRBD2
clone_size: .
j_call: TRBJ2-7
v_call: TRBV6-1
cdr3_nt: TGTGCCAGCAGTCAGCGGGACTATGGCCACGAGCAGTACTTC
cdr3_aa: CASSQRDYGHEQYF

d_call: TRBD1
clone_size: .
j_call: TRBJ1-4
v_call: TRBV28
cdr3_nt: TGTGCCAGCAGTTTAGGGGACAGGGCAAATGAAAAACTGTTTTTT
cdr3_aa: CASSLGDRANEKLFF

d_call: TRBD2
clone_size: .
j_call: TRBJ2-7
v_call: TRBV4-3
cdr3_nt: TGCGCCAGCGGATCTGACGGGGGGGAGCAGTACTTC
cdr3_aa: CASGSDGGEQYF

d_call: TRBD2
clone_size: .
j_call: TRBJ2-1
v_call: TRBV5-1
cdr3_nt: TGCGCCAGCAGCTTGTCCAGCGGGAGTGGGAATGAGCAGTTCTTC
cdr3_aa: CASSLSSGSGNEQFF

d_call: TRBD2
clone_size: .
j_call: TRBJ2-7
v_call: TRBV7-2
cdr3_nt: TGTGCCAGCAGCCAGCTCGGGACTAGCGGGACCGAGCAGTACTTC
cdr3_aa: CASSQLGTSGTEQYF

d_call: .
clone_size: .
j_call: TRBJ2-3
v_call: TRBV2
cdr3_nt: TGTGCCAGCAGTGTGAGAGATACGCAGTATTTT
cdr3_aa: CASSVRDTQYF

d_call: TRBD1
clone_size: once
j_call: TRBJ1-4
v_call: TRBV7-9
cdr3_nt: TGTGCCAGCAGCGGGAACAGGGGGCGAATAGAAAAACTGTTTTTT
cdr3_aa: CASSGNRGRIEKLFF

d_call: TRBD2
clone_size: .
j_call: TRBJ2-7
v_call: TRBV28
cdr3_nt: TGTGCCAGCAGAGGGACTAGCGAACCCTACGAGCAGTACTTC
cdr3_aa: CASRGTSEPYEQYF

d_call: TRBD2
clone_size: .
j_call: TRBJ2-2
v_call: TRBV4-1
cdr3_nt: TGCGCCAGCAGCCCAGGACTAGCGGGAGTCAACACCGGGGAGCTGTTTTTT
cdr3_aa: CASSPGLAGVNTGELFF

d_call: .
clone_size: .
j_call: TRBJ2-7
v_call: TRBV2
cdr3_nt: TGTGCCAGCAGTGGACAGGTTCCCTACGAGCAGTACTTC
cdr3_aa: CASSGQVPYEQYF

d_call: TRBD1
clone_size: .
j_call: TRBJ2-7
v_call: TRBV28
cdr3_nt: TGTGCCAGCAGTTTGAGTGGGACAGGGCTCCTCGAGCAGTACTTC
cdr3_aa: CASSLSGTGLLEQYF

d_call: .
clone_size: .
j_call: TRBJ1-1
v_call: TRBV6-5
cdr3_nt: TGTGCCAGCAGTTACTCGGGGGGGGGTGACACTGAAGCTTTCTTT
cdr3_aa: CASSYSGGGDTEAFF

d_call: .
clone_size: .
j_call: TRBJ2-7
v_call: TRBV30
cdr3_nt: TGTGCCTGGAGTGTTGGCGGGACCTACGAGCAGTACTTC
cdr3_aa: CAWSVGGTYEQYF

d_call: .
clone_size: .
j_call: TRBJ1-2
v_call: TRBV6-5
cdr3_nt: TGTGCCAGCAGTCGTACGACAGGCTCTGGCTACACCTTC
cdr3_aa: CASSRTTGSGYTF

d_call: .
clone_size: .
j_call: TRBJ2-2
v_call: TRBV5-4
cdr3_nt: TGTGCCAGCAGCTTTCAAGGACTTGACGGGGAGCTGTTTTTT
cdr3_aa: CASSFQGLDGELFF

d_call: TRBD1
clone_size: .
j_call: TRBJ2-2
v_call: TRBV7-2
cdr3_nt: TGTGCCAGCAGCCCCACGACAGGGCGCACCGGGGAGCTGTTTTTT
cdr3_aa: CASSPTTGRTGELFF

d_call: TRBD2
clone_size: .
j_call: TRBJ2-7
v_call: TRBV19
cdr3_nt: TGTGCCAGTAGTATAGATCCCCCTAGCGGAAGCTCCTACGAGCAGTACTTC
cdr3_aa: CASSIDPPSGSSYEQYF

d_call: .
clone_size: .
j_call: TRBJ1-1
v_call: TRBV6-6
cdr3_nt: TGTGCCAGCAGTTATAGCAGGAACACTGAAGCTTTCTTT
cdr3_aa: CASSYSRNTEAFF

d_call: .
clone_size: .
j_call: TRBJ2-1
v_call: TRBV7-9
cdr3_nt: TGTGCCAGCAGCTTTGAGACCAGGATTAATGAGCAGTTCTTC
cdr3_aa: CASSFETRINEQFF

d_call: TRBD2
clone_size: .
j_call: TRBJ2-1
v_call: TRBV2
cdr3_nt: TGTGCCAGCATTAGGGAGCGGGAGGCCGCCTACAATGAGCAGTTCTTC
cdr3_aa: CASIREREAAYNEQFF

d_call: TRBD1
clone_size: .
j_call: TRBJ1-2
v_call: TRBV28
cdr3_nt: TGTGCCAGCAGTTTATGGGGGACAGATACTAACTATGGCTACACCTTC
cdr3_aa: CASSLWGTDTNYGYTF

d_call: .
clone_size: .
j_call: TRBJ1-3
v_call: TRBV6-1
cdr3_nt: TGTGCCAGCAGTCTCGCAGGCTACTCTGGAAACACCATATATTTT
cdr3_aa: CASSLAGYSGNTIYF

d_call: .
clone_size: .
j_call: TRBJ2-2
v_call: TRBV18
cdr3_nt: TGTGCCAGCTCAGTGAGGCCCAGGGGAGCCGGGGAGCTGTTTTTT
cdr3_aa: CASSVRPRGAGELFF